The rows below give T cell receptor beta chains drawn from one sample of a study of cytomegalovirus exposure and HLA in healthy donors. Sequenced by immunoSEQ multiplex PCR; TCRdb stores in-frame clones only, minus some. Among about 120,000 clones listed, 60% to 80% were seen once. Sequences were obtained from PBMCs. All receptors derive from a woman aged 45-65 years in good health and CMV-seronegative. CDR3s include the opening cysteine and the closing phenylalanine or tryptophan. The D gene is left open where the match is weak. Size is omitted from some rows. Given values are once, few, many or a class for expanded clones.

d_call clone_size j_call v_call cdr3_nt cdr3_aa
TRBD2 once TRBJ2-1 TRBV15 TGTGCCACCAGCCCTCTGGAGTCTAGCGGAGATGAGCAGTTCTTC CATSPLESSGDEQFF
TRBD2 . TRBJ2-1 TRBV7-3 TGTGCCAGCAGCAGGTCGGGACTAGCGGCAGGTGGTGAGCAGTTCTTC CASSRSGLAAGGEQFF
. once TRBJ1-5 TRBV28 TGTGCCAGCAGTTTCAGTTGGCCCCAGCATTTT CASSFSWPQHF
. once TRBJ1-1 TRBV6-5 TGTGCCAGCAGTAAACACCAGGGCGTGAACACTGAAGCTTTCTTT CASSKHQGVNTEAFF
. . TRBJ2-2 TRBV2 TGTGCCAGCAGTGCGACTGGCGCCGGGGAGCTGTTTTTT CASSATGAGELFF
TRBD2 . TRBJ2-3 TRBV30 TGTGCCGGATTACTAGCGGGAGGGTCAGATACGCAGTATTTT CAGLLAGGSDTQYF
. once TRBJ2-7 TRBV21-1 TGTGCCCTACCAAAGGGCCAGGGGCCCTACGAGCAGTACTTC CALPKGQGPYEQYF
TRBD2 . TRBJ2-7 TRBV25-1 TGTGCCAGCAGTGAACCCAGGGGTAGCGGGATAAACGGGGACGAGCAGTACTTC CASSEPRGSGINGDEQYF
TRBD1 . TRBJ1-5 TRBV28 TGTGCCAGCAGTTTATTGGGGACAGATCAGCCCCAGCATTTT CASSLLGTDQPQHF
TRBD2 . TRBJ2-7 TRBV30 TGTGCCTGGAGTGGGGATAGCGGGGGGGTCTACGAGCAGTACTTC CAWSGDSGGVYEQYF
. few TRBJ2-1 TRBV2 TGTGCCAGCAGTGACGTCGACTCCATCTACAATGAGCAGTTCTTC CASSDVDSIYNEQFF
TRBD2 . TRBJ2-5 TRBV27 TGTGCCAGCAGTTTATCGGCGGGAGCCCAAGAGACCCAGTACTTC CASSLSAGAQETQYF
. . TRBJ2-4 TRBV18 TGTGCCAGCTCAGACAGTGCAGGAGACATTCAGTACTTC CASSDSAGDIQYF
. . TRBJ2-3 TRBV7-6 TGTGCCAGCAGCCCTATGGCGGGTAACACAGATACGCAGTATTTT CASSPMAGNTDTQYF
. . TRBJ2-1 TRBV6-5 TGTGCCAGCAGTACGTCAGGGAACTCCTACAATGAGCAGTTCTTC CASSTSGNSYNEQFF
TRBD2 . TRBJ2-3 TRBV7-9 TGTGCCAGCAGCCAACCTAGCGGAAGCACAGATACGCAGTATTTT CASSQPSGSTDTQYF
. few TRBJ2-3 TRBV4-3 TGCGCCAGCAGCCAAGATCACCCGGGAGTAGGAGATACGCAGTATTTT CASSQDHPGVGDTQYF
. once TRBJ2-3 TRBV5-1 TGCGCCAGCAGCTTGGATACCAGGGGCACAGATACGCAGTATTTT CASSLDTRGTDTQYF
TRBD2 . TRBJ2-2 TRBV19 TGTGCCAGTAGATTCTTGGGGAGGCCAGGGTGGACTAGCGGGAACACCGGGGAGCTGTTTTTT CASRFLGRPGWTSGNTGELFF
TRBD1 . TRBJ1-5 TRBV19 TGTGCCAGTAGTGCAACAGGGGCGGTCGACCAGCATTTT CASSATGAVDQHF
TRBD2 . TRBJ2-1 TRBV4-2 TGTGCCAGCAGCCAAGGCAGCCCTATGGTGGCGGGAGTAAGTAATGAGCAGTTCTTC CASSQGSPMVAGVSNEQFF
. once TRBJ2-1 TRBV28 TGTGCCAGCGACCATAAACAGAGCTCCTACAATGAGCAGTTCTTC CASDHKQSSYNEQFF
TRBD1 . TRBJ1-2 TRBV18 TGTGCCAGCTCCCCGCAGGGGACAGGGGGCGATGGCTACACCTTC CASSPQGTGGDGYTF
TRBD1 . TRBJ1-2 TRBV28 TGTGCCAGCAGTTTAGTGGACAGGGGAGTTTACACCTTC CASSLVDRGVYTF
TRBD1 . TRBJ1-5 TRBV19 TGTGCCAGTACGCATAGACAGGGACATCGGCCCCAGCATTTT CASTHRQGHRPQHF
TRBD1 . TRBJ2-3 TRBV5-4 TGTGCCAGCAGCTTTGACAGGGGAGAATCAGATACGCAGTATTTT CASSFDRGESDTQYF
TRBD2 . TRBJ2-7 TRBV6-5 TGTGCCAGCAGTTACGCTTCTAGCGGGGGCACCTACGAGCAGTACTTC CASSYASSGGTYEQYF
TRBD1 . TRBJ2-5 TRBV7-8 TGTGCCAGCACCTTTCGGCCGGGACAGGGGACCCCTCGAGAGACCCAGTACTTC CASTFRPGQGTPRETQYF
. . TRBJ1-5 TRBV18 TGTGCCAGCTCACCGTCTTATAGCAATCAGCCCCAGCATTTT CASSPSYSNQPQHF
. . TRBJ1-1 TRBV4-3 TGCGCCAGCAGCCAAGCCAGAAACACTGAAGCTTTCTTT CASSQARNTEAFF
TRBD2 . TRBJ2-7 TRBV13 TGTGCCAGCAGCTCTACTAGCGGGATCTCCTACGAGCAGTACTTC CASSSTSGISYEQYF
TRBD1 once TRBJ2-1 TRBV2 TGTGCCAGCAGTGAGGGAGGACAGGGCGTGCAGTTCTTC CASSEGGQGVQFF
TRBD1 . TRBJ2-7 TRBV4-2 TGTGCCAGCAGCCAAGGACAGGGGGGTGAGCAGTACTTC CASSQGQGGEQYF
. . TRBJ2-7 TRBV6-5 TGTGCCAGCAGCTCTTCCGAGGACGAGCAGTACTTC CASSSSEDEQYF
. once TRBJ2-7 TRBV27 TGTGCCAGCAGTTTCACCCAGGGGTTCTACGAGCAGTACTTC CASSFTQGFYEQYF
. . TRBJ2-7 TRBV18 TGTGCCAGCTCACGAGATAACGGGGAGCAGTACTTC CASSRDNGEQYF
TRBD2 . TRBJ2-7 TRBV30 TGTGCCTGGGACAGACTAGCGGGAGTGGGGGAGCAGTACTTC CAWDRLAGVGEQYF
TRBD2 . TRBJ2-1 TRBV5-1 TGCGCCAGCAACTTGGGACTAGCGTACAATGAGCAGTTCTTC CASNLGLAYNEQFF
. . TRBJ1-2 TRBV30 TGTGCCTGGAGTCTAAATCAGGGTGGCTACACCTTC CAWSLNQGGYTF
. . TRBJ2-5 TRBV4-1 TGCGCCAGCAGCCATGGAACAGGTCAAGAGACCCAGTACTTC CASSHGTGQETQYF
. . TRBJ2-6 TRBV19 TGTGCCAGTAGTACGGGGAGGGGACAAACTGGGGCCAACGTCCTGACTTTC CASSTGRGQTGANVLTF
. . TRBJ2-1 TRBV28 TGTGCCAGCAGTCAGCTAGACCCCTTTGTTAATGAGCAGTTCTTC CASSQLDPFVNEQFF
. . TRBJ2-7 TRBV10-3 TGTGCCATCAGGGGGGCCGGGGACGAGCAGTACTTC CAIRGAGDEQYF